A single sample is the source of the 32 T cell receptor beta chains below, sequenced in a study of cytomegalovirus exposure and HLA in healthy donors. The PCR had 60 Vbeta and 13 Jbeta primers. The table came from immunoSEQ multiplex PCR; TCRdb's copy has only in-frame clones and leaves some out. Of about 90,000 clones listed, about 67% are singletons. Material for sequencing was PBMCs. All receptors derive from a woman younger than 35 in good health and CMV-seropositive.

The chain joins TRBV25-1 to TRBJ1-2; D is uncertain. Trimming shortened V by 0 bases and J by 6 bases, and 8 bases separated the two germline ends. Per germline, CDR1 MGHDK and CDR2 SYGVNS. The CDR3 totals 13 residues. CDR3 protein: CASSEYRTDGYTF. CDR3 nucleotide sequence: TGTGCCAGCAGTGAATATCGAACAGATGGCTACACCTTC.

A remark on this clone: A far larger clone is a single base away, which makes a read error likely. This sequence joins TRBV13 and TRBJ1-1, with 9 bases fitting TRBD1. This CDR3 contains 13 residues. The J segment lost 6 bases and the V segment lost 5 bases, leaving 4 bases of the junction unmatched. Germline values: CDR1 PRHDT, CDR2 FYEKMQ (reference sequence). CDR3 residues: CASSGDRAAEAFF. Written as DNA, the CDR3 is TGTGCCAGCAGCGGGGACAGGGCCGCTGAAGCTTTCTTT.

The V call is TRBV6-1, the J call TRBJ1-5; a weak D match, TRBD1 (6 bases). Per germline, CDR1 MNHNS and CDR2 SASEGT. V was trimmed by 8 bases and J by 3 bases, leaving 17 bases between them. CDR3 length: 15 amino acids. The CDR3 sequence is CASSLGTLINQPQHF. CDR3 DNA: TGTGCCAGCTCCCTTGGGACACTGATCAATCAGCCCCAGCATTTT.

The gene calls are TRBV28 and TRBJ2-1; D might be TRBD2 (5 bases). The CDR3 contains 14 residues. The V end lost 2 bases, the J end lost 5 bases, and 10 bases lay between the germline ends. Germline V lookup: CDR1 MDHEN, CDR2 SYDVKM. For the CDR3, the DNA is TGTGCCAGCAGTTTAGTGCGGGTCCACAATGAGCAGTTCTTC. It encodes CASSLVRVHNEQFF.

The rearrangement links TRBV6-5 to TRBJ2-2; D ambiguous. CDR3 length equals 14 residues. V was trimmed by 0 bases and J by 3 bases, leaving 5 bases between them. Germline CDR1 is MNHEY and CDR2 is SVGAGI. The CDR3 sequence: CASSYSRYTGELFF. CDR3 nucleotides: TGTGCCAGCAGTTACTCTCGGTACACCGGGGAGCTGTTTTTT.

The chain employs TRBV2 and TRBJ2-1; TRBD1 aligns across 9 bases. The germline V gene encodes CDR1 SNHLY and CDR2 FYNNEI. Trimming took 10 bases from V and 8 from J; bases not matched to a gene: 15. The CDR3 covers 15 residues. In nucleotides, the CDR3 is TGTGCCACCCAGGGGAGGGACAGGGTGTCGTATGAGCAGTTCTTC. Residues: CATQGRDRVSYEQFF. Drawing the rest from reference TRBV2 and TRBJ2-1, the complete variable domain is EPEVTQTPSHQVTQMGQEVILRCVPISNHLYFYWYRQILGQKVEFLVSFYNNEISEKSEIFDDQFSVERPDGSNFTLKIRSTKLEDSAMYFCATQGRDRVSYEQFFGPGTRLTVL.

In its sample, this clone was seen a few times. Sequence at one end of the junction differs from germline and may be a read error. The rearrangement joins TRBV5-8 to TRBJ2-7; D perhaps matches TRBD1 (6 bases). This CDR3 contains 15 residues. Germline lookup yields CDR1 SGHTS and CDR2 YDEGEE. The CDR3: CASSQGGTPGDEQYF. The DNA for the CDR3 is TGCGCCAGCAGCCAAGGTGGGACACCGGGCGACGAGCAGTACTTC.

The V gene is TRBV4-2, the J gene TRBJ1-4; D is uncertain. Germline V gene data show CDR1 as LGHNA and CDR2 as YNFKEQ. The CDR3 is 15 amino acids. V gave up 4 bases and J gave up 7 bases, with 16 bases separating them. The CDR3 is CASSPTTKSGEKLFF. Written as DNA, the CDR3 is TGTGCCAGCAGCCCAACGACTAAGAGTGGTGAAAAACTGTTTTTT.

The chain combines TRBV7-9 with TRBJ2-3; D possibly corresponds to TRBD1 (5 bases). Germline V lookup: CDR1 SEHNR, CDR2 FQNEAQ (reference sequence). This CDR3 is 15 amino acids long. Between the trimmed V and J ends, which lost 1 base and 4 bases, there was a span of 12 bases. The CDR3 loop is CASSLGPQTADTQYF. The CDR3 DNA follows: TGTGCCAGCAGCTTAGGGCCCCAGACAGCAGATACGCAGTATTTT.

The gene calls are TRBV29-1 and TRBJ1-1; D remains unclear. The V and J ends lost 5 bases and 0 bases respectively, with 10 bases between them. This CDR3 contains 13 residues. The germline CDR1 and CDR2 sequences are SQVTM and ANQGSEA. The CDR3 bases are TGCAGCGTTCTCCGGGGTTTGAACACTGAAGCTTTCTTT. Translated: CSVLRGLNTEAFF.

The chain links TRBV5-1 to TRBJ2-7; D may be TRBD1 (6 bases). This CDR3 comprises 13 residues. CDR1 and CDR2 (germline): SGHRS, YFSETQ. Trimming pared 0 bases from V and 7 bases from J, leaving 11 bases between. CDR3 in DNA: TGCGCCAGCAGCTTGGTACAGGGAAGGGAGCAGTACTTC. Its translation: CASSLVQGREQYF.

There are a few counts of this clone. This chain connects TRBV15 to TRBJ1-5, with D maybe TRBD1 (5 bases). The CDR3 consists of 14 residues. V gave up 0 bases and J gave up 7 bases, with 10 bases separating them. CDR1 is LNHNV and CDR2 is YYDKDF in the germline V gene (reference sequence). CDR3 sequence (DNA): TGTGCCACCAGCAGAGAGGGGGGTGGGCAGCCCCAGCATTTT. Protein: CATSREGGGQPQHF.

The CDR3 region is CASSHASGGAAEQFF. The CDR3 coding sequence is TGCGCCAGCAGCCACGCTAGCGGGGGGGCGGCTGAGCAGTTCTTC. The chain links TRBV4-3 to TRBJ2-1; 12 nucleotides line up with TRBD2. With V trimmed by 3 bases and J by 9 bases, 6 bases remained unmatched. The CDR3 runs 15 residues. The germline V gene has CDR1 LGHNA and CDR2 YSLEER.

This clone has a single count. The chain links TRBV5-6 to TRBJ2-3; 15 bases align to TRBD2. The CDR3 consists of 18 residues. The V segment lost 1 base and the J segment 6 bases; nucleotides outside the gene matches: 9. Germline V CDR1 and CDR2: SGHDT, YYEEEE. CDR3 nucleotide sequence: TGTGCCAGCAGCTTGCCCCTCGGACTAGCGGGAGGGGGGGATACGCAGTATTTT. It is translated as CASSLPLGLAGGGDTQYF.

This chain connects TRBV19 to TRBJ1-1, with TRBD1 matching 7 bases. CDR1 and CDR2 (germline): LNHDA, SQIVND (reference sequence). V gave up 4 bases and J gave up 0 bases; unmatched junction bases: 8. The CDR3 spans 16 residues. CDR3 amino acids: CASSTGQTTLNTEAFF. CDR3 in DNA: TGTGCCAGTAGTACGGGACAGACCACTCTGAACACTGAAGCTTTCTTT. The full variable domain, completed using reference TRBV19 and TRBJ1-1, is DGGITQSPKYLFRKEGQNVTLSCEQNLNHDAMYWYRQDPGQGLRLIYYSQIVNDFQKGDIAEGYSVSREKKESFPLTVTSAQKNPTAFYLCASSTGQTTLNTEAFFGQGTRLTVV.

This clone turned up a few times. V and J are TRBV4-1 and TRBJ2-7; 11 positions match TRBD1. V was clipped by 0 bases and J by 8 bases; unmatched bases: 9. The CDR3 length is 16 residues. From germline, CDR1 is MGHRA and CDR2 YSYEKL. This chain's CDR3 is CASSQDKGTGGDKQYF. Written as DNA, the CDR3 is TGCGCCAGCAGCCAAGATAAGGGGACAGGGGGGGACAAGCAGTACTTC.

In its sample, this clone was seen a few times. J is TRBJ2-7 and V is TRBV19; 10 bases line up with TRBD1. CDR3 length: 14 residues. Trimming took 10 bases from V and 3 from J; bases not matched to a gene: 9. CDR1 LNHDA and CDR2 SQIVND come from the germline V gene (reference sequence). The CDR3 sequence: CATSGGTGDYEQYF. The CDR3 nucleotides are TGTGCCACCTCAGGGGGGACAGGGGACTACGAGCAGTACTTC.

The V call is TRBV11-2, the J call TRBJ2-7, with D perhaps TRBD1 (6 bases). V was clipped by 0 bases and J by 6 bases, with 12 bases between them. This CDR3 region has 14 residues. CDR1 SGHAT and CDR2 FQNNGV come from the germline V gene. This chain's CDR3 is CASSLEQGISEQYF. CDR3 nucleotide sequence: TGTGCCAGCAGCTTAGAGCAGGGGATCTCCGAGCAGTACTTC.

The chain combines TRBV19 with TRBJ1-5; tentatively, D is TRBD1 (6 bases). Trimming left V 4 bases short and J 2 bases short, with 18 bases between. CDR3 size: 17 residues. Germline CDR1 reads LNHDA; CDR2 reads SQIVND (reference sequence). CDR3 DNA sequence: TGTGCCAGTAGTACCTATCTGGGGGCCCTGGGCAATCAGCCCCAGCATTTT. Translated: CASSTYLGALGNQPQHF.

J is TRBJ2-2 and V is TRBV7-2; 7 positions agree with TRBD2. This CDR3 comprises 16 residues. Trimming at V came to 4 bases and at J to 0 bases, leaving 5 bases not matched to a gene. Germline values: CDR1 SGHTA, CDR2 FQGNSA. CDR3 nucleotide sequence: TGTGCCAGCAGCTCCGCGGGAGCCACGAACACCGGGGAGCTGTTTTTT. Its protein is CASSSAGATNTGELFF.

This chain joins TRBV14 and TRBJ2-3, with 10 bases lining up with TRBD2. In germline, CDR1 is SGHDN, CDR2 FVKESK. The CDR3 runs 21 residues. With V trimmed by 3 bases and J by 0 bases, 18 bases remained unmatched. The CDR3 coding sequence is TGTGCCAGCAGCCATACACCGCCGGGACTAGCGTACCACCCTAGCACAGATACGCAGTATTTT. Protein sequence: CASSHTPPGLAYHPSTDTQYF. The full variable domain, completed using reference TRBV14 and TRBJ2-3, is EAGVTQFPSHSVIEKGQTVTLRCDPISGHDNLYWYRRVMGKEIKFLLHFVKESKQDESGMPNNRFLAERTGGTYSTLKVQPAELEDSGVYFCASSHTPPGLAYHPSTDTQYFGPGTRLTVL.

The chain links TRBV7-2 to TRBJ2-1, with D perhaps matching TRBD2 (6 bases). The CDR3 contains 12 residues. Trimming shortened V by 8 bases and J by 4 bases, and 9 bases separated the two germline ends. Looked up from germline, CDR1 is SGHTA and CDR2 is FQGNSA. The CDR3 sequence is CASGDFYNEQFF. The CDR3 nucleotides read TGTGCCAGCGGGGACTTTTACAATGAGCAGTTCTTC.

The chain carries TRBV4-2 and TRBJ1-6; maybe TRBD1 (5 bases). Germline V CDR1 and CDR2: LGHNA, YNFKEQ. This CDR3 is 15 amino acids long. V lost 0 bases and J lost 8, with 11 bases in between. The CDR3 nucleotides are TGTGCCAGCAGCCAAGATAAGGCAGGGCATTCACCCCTCCACTTT. Encoded protein: CASSQDKAGHSPLHF.

The chain joins TRBV2 to TRBJ2-7, with D tentatively TRBD1 (5 bases). The CDR3 sequence is 14 residues long. Germline V gene data show CDR1 as SNHLY and CDR2 as FYNNEI. V shed 6 bases and J shed 0 bases, with 12 bases lying between them. CDR3 loop: CASRPGWSSYEQYF. The CDR3 nucleotides read TGTGCCAGCAGACCAGGGTGGAGCTCCTACGAGCAGTACTTC.

This chain connects TRBV5-6 to TRBJ2-1, with TRBD2 matching 14 bases. V lost 6 bases to trimming and J lost 9 bases; unmatched junction nucleotides: 8. This CDR3 region has 15 residues. CDR1 and CDR2 (germline): SGHDT, YYEEEE. CDR3 DNA sequence: TGTGCCAGCACCATGGGACTAGCGGGGGTCGGTGAGCAGTTCTTC. Its protein product is CASTMGLAGVGEQFF.

V is TRBV19 and J is TRBJ1-5; 10 bases match TRBD1. CDR3 length: 17 amino acids. The germline gives CDR1 LNHDA, CDR2 SQIVND (reference sequence). V was clipped by 3 bases and J by 3 bases; unmatched bases: 8. CDR3 sequence: CASSMGQGRRNNQPQHF. The CDR3 DNA follows: TGTGCCAGTAGTATGGGACAGGGGAGGAGAAACAATCAGCCCCAGCATTTT.

J is TRBJ2-4 and V is TRBV5-6, with TRBD1 as a possible D gene (6 bases). The CDR3 has 15 amino acids. Germline V lookup: CDR1 SGHDT, CDR2 YYEEEE. The V end was cut by 0 bases, the J end by 6 bases, with 13 bases between. The CDR3 DNA sequence: TGTGCCAGCAGCTTGGCCCAGGGGAGTGGAAACATTCAGTACTTC. Translated, it gives CASSLAQGSGNIQYF.

The CDR3 here is CASSLPTSEAFF. The CDR3 DNA reads as TGTGCCAGCAGTTTACCGACATCGGAAGCTTTCTTT. The chain recombines TRBV28 with TRBJ1-1; D is unresolved. Germline V CDR1 and CDR2: MDHEN, SYDVKM. The CDR3 is 12 residues long. V lost 2 bases and J lost 8, with 9 bases in between.

The genes are TRBV9 and TRBJ2-3; 11 bases are a match to TRBD1. The CDR3 extends over 16 amino acids. J lost 4 bases, V lost 3 bases, and 7 bases had no gene match. Germline V gene data show CDR1 as SGDLS and CDR2 as YYNGEE. CDR3 residues: CASSGVPGQGADTQYF. In DNA, the CDR3 is TGTGCCAGCAGCGGAGTCCCGGGACAGGGGGCAGATACGCAGTATTTT.

For the CDR3, the DNA is TGTGCCAGCAGCCACCGACTAGCGGGAGGGGAGACCCAGTACTTC. Its translation: CASSHRLAGGETQYF. This rearrangement joins TRBV5-4 to TRBJ2-5; 14 bases align to TRBD2. Trimming removed 4 bases from V and 5 bases from J; junction bases left unmatched: 4. This CDR3 comprises 15 residues. CDR1 is SGHNT, CDR2 YYREEE, per germline (reference sequence).

This clone was counted a few times. The rearrangement joins TRBV27 to TRBJ2-1; TRBD2 matches at 7 bases. The V gene end was trimmed by 10 bases and the J gene end by 6 bases; junction bases not matched to a gene: 6. Germline lookup yields CDR1 MNHEY and CDR2 SMNVEV (reference sequence). The CDR3 is 12 amino acids. The CDR3 DNA reads TGTGCCACCATGGCTAGCGGCAATGAGCAGTTCTTC. As protein: CATMASGNEQFF.

The chain employs TRBV11-3 and TRBJ2-2, with 9 bases fitting TRBD1. The germline CDR1 and CDR2 sequences are SGHNT and YENEEA. This CDR3 has 15 amino acids. The V gene end was trimmed by 5 bases and the J gene end by 7 bases; junction bases not matched to a gene: 8. The CDR3 DNA is TGTGCCAGCAGCCCCGGGACAGGGACCGGCGGGGAGCTGTTTTTT. This codes for CASSPGTGTGGELFF.